The source of this T cell receptor beta chain is a study of cytomegalovirus exposure and HLA in healthy donors. General observations from the study: Later analysis identified 16,951 TCR beta sequences associated with HLA alleles, using a false discovery rate threshold of 0.05. In most subjects, TCR beta sequences reportedly gave accurate predictions of HLA-A and HLA-B alleles.

The V gene's germline CDR1 is MNHEY and CDR2 SMNVEV (reference sequence). Trimming cost V 2 bases and J 1 base, with 8 bases left between them. This CDR3 comprises 14 residues. PCR amplification relied on 60 Vbeta primers (plus 13 Jbeta primers). In the original workflow: Later, an analysis found 65 million to 85 million unique TCR beta chains, and about 10 million of these were shared. Profiled with immunoSEQ multiplex PCR; TCRdb holds only in-frame clones, not every one. The DNA gave D and trimming, while V, J and clone size come from that table. The sample has tens of thousands of clones, 69% seen once. There are a few counts of this clone. Antigen specificity is unknown.

The specimen was PBMCs. The receptor comes from a man in his fifties in good health and CMV-seronegative. The V call is TRBV27, the J call TRBJ1-1; tentatively, D is TRBD1 (6 bases). CDR3 in amino acids: CASSLRGQNTEAFF. The CDR3, as DNA: TGTGCCAGCAGTTTACGGGGACAGAACACTGAAGCTTTCTTT.